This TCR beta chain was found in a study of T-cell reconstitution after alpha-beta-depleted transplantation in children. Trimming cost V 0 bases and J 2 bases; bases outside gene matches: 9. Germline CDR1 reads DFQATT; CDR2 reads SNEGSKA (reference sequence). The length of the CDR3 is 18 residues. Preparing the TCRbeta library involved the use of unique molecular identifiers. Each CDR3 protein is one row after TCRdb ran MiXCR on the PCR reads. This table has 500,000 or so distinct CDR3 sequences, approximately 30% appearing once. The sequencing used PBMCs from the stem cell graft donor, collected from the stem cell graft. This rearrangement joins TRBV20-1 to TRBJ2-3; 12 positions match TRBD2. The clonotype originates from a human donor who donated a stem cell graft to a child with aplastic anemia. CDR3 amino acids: CSARDTTSGRRTTDTQYF. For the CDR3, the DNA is TGCAGTGCTAGAGATACTACTAGCGGGAGGAGGACCACAGATACGCAGTATTTT.